Each of the 9 T cell receptor beta chains below was sequenced from the same sample in a study of TET2 disruption in CD19-targeted CAR T cells. Specified treatment: autologous CTL019 cells: CD19 CAR with 4-1BB and CD3 zeta domains. The antigens these receptors bind are not known. Clones were read by immunoSEQ multiplex PCR, and TCRdb kept only the in-frame ones, dropping some. The data include 25,000 to 30,000 clones; the top ten clones carry more than 1.5%. The input for sequencing was CD8- CAR+ T cells sorted from cultured blood T cells, taken for CD19 CAR T cell therapy. Described subset: CD8-negative CAR-positive T cells from the infusion product. These receptors were taken from a man aged 65 to 85 with chronic lymphocytic leukemia.

The CDR3 loop reads CATSRDRGGPGNTQYF. The sequenced part of the CDR3 DNA is TGTGCCACCAGCAGAGATCGGGGGGGCCCGGGAAATACG. This rearrangement joins TRBV15 to TRBJ2-3, with 8 bases fitting TRBD2. Read data end 3 residues before the CDR3 end; the end is taken from the germline J gene. CDR1 LNHNV and CDR2 YYDKDF come from the germline V gene (reference sequence). The CDR3 is 16 amino acids. J gave up 7 bases and V 0 bases, and 9 bases lay outside the gene matches.

Details on this clone: The read ends 3 residues shy of where the CDR3 ends; the end is completed using the germline J gene. The chain links TRBV2 to TRBJ2-2; D uncertain. Trimming pared 1 base from V and 0 bases from J, leaving 9 bases between. Germline CDR1 SNHLY, CDR2 FYNNEI. This CDR3 contains 16 residues. The CDR3 DNA, read in part, is TGTGCCAGCAGTGAAGTCTACGCAACGAACACCGGGGAG. Its protein product is CASSEVYATNTGE. The CDR3 in its entirety is CASSEVYATNTGELFF.

On this clone: The sequenced fragment ends 3 residues before the CDR3 boundary, so the rest is inferred from the germline J gene. The chain couples TRBV28 to TRBJ1-6, with D maybe TRBD1 (6 bases). Trimming pared 8 bases from V and 10 bases from J, leaving 15 bases between. Germline assignment: CDR1 MDHEN and CDR2 SYDVKM. This CDR3 has 13 amino acids. CDR3 protein: CASGQGSRSPLHF. The sequenced CDR3 bases are TGTGCCAGCGGCCAGGGGAGCAGGTCACCC.

With regard to this clone: The read falls 3 residues short of the CDR3 end, and the missing part is taken from the germline J gene. The V and J genes are TRBV11-3 and TRBJ1-6; perhaps TRBD1 as D (6 bases). From germline, CDR1 is SGHNT and CDR2 YENEEA. The CDR3 is 12 amino acids. The V gene lost 5 bases and the J gene lost 8 bases, with 7 bases spanning the gap. The CDR3 reads CASSPGDSPLHF. The covered CDR3 bases are TGTGCCAGCAGCCCAGGGGATTCACCC.

For this clone: Read data end 3 residues before the CDR3 end; the end is taken from the germline J gene. The chain couples TRBV7-9 to TRBJ1-6; D possibly corresponds to TRBD1 (5 bases). V lost 5 bases to trimming and J lost 10 bases, with 15 bases between them. The CDR3 runs to 14 residues. Germline V gives CDR1 SEHNR, CDR2 FQNEAQ (reference sequence). The CDR3 loop reads CASSPNSQESPLHF. The CDR3 DNA, read in part, is TGTGCCAGCAGCCCAAATTCACAGGAGTCACCC.

About this clone itself: The read finishes 3 residues shy of the CDR3 end, and the germline J gene is used to complete it. This chain joins TRBV5-8 and TRBJ1-2; D is perhaps TRBD1 (6 bases). CDR3 size: 14 residues. The germline CDR1 and CDR2 sequences are SGHTS and YDEGEE. Trimming removed 4 bases at V and 4 bases at J, with 14 bases between. CDR3 sequence reads: CASSPATGIYGYTF. Partial CDR3 DNA: TGTGCCAGCAGCCCTGCGACAGGAATCTATGGC.

As regards this clone: Read coverage stops 3 residues before the CDR3 terminus; the germline J gene supplies the remainder. The V and J genes are TRBV5-1 and TRBJ2-1; possible D gene TRBD2, 6 bases. V lost 0 bases and J 8 bases, leaving 18 bases between the germline ends. Per the germline V gene, CDR1 is SGHRS and CDR2 is YFSETQ. This CDR3 is built from 16 residues. The CDR3 region is CASSLDRGSGRDEQFF. The DNA read from the CDR3 is TGCGCCAGCAGCTTGGATCGGGGGTCTGGGAGAGATGAG. Drawing the rest from reference TRBV5-1 and TRBJ2-1, the complete variable domain is KAGVTQTPRYLIKTRGQQVTLSCSPISGHRSVSWYQQTPGQGLQFLFEYFSETQRNKGNFPGRFSGRQFSNSRSEMNVSTLELGDSALYLCASSLDRGSGRDEQFFGPGTRLTVL.

The CDR3 bases that were read are TGTGCCACCAGCAGCATAACATCCGACAGTTACGAG. Translation gives CATSSITSDSYE. The whole CDR3 is CATSSITSDSYEQYF. The genes are TRBV15 and TRBJ2-7, with a weak D call TRBD1 (5 bases). Sequencing ends 3 residues short of the CDR3 end; the germline J gene provides the rest. The CDR3 has 15 residues. Trimming left V 3 bases short and J 4 bases short, with 16 bases between. In germline, CDR1 is LNHNV, CDR2 YYDKDF (reference sequence).

For this clone: From the germline J gene comes the end of the CDR3, since the read stops 3 residues before it. This chain uses TRBV4-1 with TRBJ2-4; TRBD1 matches at 11 bases. Germline lookup yields CDR1 MGHRA and CDR2 YSYEKL. The CDR3 is 17 amino acids. CDR3 DNA, as far as it was read: TGCGCCAGCAGCCAAGTAGGACAGGGGGCTAACCAAGAGACT. Its translation: CASSQVGQGANQET. From start to end, the CDR3 is CASSQVGQGANQETQYF.